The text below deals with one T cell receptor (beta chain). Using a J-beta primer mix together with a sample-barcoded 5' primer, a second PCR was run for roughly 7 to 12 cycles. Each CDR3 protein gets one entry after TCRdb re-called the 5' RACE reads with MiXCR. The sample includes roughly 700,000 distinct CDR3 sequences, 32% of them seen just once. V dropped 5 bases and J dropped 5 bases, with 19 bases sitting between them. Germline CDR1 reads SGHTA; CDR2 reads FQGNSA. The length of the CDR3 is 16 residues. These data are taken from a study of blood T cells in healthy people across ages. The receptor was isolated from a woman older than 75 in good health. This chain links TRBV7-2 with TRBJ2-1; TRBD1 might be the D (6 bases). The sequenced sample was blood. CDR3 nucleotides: TGTGCCAGCAGCCCCCAACAGGGTGGTCTGGACAATGAGCAGTTCTTC. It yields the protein CASSPQQGGLDNEQFF.